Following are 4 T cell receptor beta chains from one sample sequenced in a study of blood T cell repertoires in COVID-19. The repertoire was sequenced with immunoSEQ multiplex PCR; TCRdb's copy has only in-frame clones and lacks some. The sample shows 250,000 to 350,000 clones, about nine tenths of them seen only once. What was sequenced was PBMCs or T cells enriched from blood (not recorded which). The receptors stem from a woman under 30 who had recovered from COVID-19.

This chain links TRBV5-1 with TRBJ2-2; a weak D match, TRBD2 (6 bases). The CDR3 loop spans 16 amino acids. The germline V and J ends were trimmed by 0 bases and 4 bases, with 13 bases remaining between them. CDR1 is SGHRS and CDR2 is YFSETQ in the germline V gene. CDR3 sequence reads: CASSLVGRDGTGELFF. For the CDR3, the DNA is TGCGCCAGCAGCTTGGTGGGGCGGGATGGCACCGGGGAGCTGTTTTTT.

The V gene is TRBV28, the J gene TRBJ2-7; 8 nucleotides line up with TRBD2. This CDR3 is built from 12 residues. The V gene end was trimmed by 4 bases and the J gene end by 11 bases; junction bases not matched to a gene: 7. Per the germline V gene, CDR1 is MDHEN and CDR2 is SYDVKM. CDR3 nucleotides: TGTGCCAGCAGTTCCGGGACTAGTTTCGAGTACTTC. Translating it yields CASSSGTSFEYF.

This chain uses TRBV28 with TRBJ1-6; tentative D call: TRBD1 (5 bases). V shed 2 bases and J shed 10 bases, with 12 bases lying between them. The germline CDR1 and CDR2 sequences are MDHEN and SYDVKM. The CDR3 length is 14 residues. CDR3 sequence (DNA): TGTGCCAGCAGTTTAATTGGAGGGGAGTCACCCCTCCACTTT. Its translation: CASSLIGGESPLHF.

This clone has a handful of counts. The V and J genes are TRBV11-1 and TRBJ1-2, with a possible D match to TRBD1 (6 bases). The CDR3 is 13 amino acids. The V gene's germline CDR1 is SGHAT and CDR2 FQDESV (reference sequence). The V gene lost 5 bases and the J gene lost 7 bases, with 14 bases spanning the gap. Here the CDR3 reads CASSTGQGTGYTF. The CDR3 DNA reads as TGTGCCAGCAGCACGGGGCAGGGGACTGGCTACACCTTC. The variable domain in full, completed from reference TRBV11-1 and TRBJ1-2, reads EAEVAQSPRYKITEKSQAVAFWCDPISGHATLYWYRQILGQGPELLVQFQDESVVDDSQLPKDRFSAERLKGVDSTLKIQPAELGDSAMYLCASSTGQGTGYTFGSGTRLTVV.